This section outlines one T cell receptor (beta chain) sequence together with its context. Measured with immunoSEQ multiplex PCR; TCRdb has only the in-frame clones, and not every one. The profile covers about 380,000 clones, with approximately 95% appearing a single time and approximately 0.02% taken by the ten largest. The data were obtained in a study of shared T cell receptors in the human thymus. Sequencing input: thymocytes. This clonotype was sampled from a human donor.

The CDR3, as DNA: TGTGCCAGCAGCTCGTGTGACGGTAGCTCCTACAATGAGCAGTTCTTC. It encodes CASSSCDGSSYNEQFF. The rearrangement links TRBV5-4 to TRBJ2-1; D ambiguous. This CDR3 has 16 residues. Germline CDR1 is SGHNT and CDR2 is YYREEE (reference sequence). Trimming shortened V by 3 bases and J by 0 bases, and 13 bases separated the two germline ends.